Sequencing of this T cell receptor beta chain was carried out in a study of Graves' ophthalmopathy and Graves' hyperthyroidism. Study conclusions and caveats: Cross-validated, the 13-signature model showed 87.88%/81.08% sensitivity/specificity, and 80%/75% in the test set. Blood also harbored most expanded thyroid clonotypes above 0.001 frequency.

RNA transcripts served as template for amplifying TCR beta CDR3 sequences. After a first-round RT-PCR with HTBI primers, a second-round multiplex PCR was run. Via MiXCR, TCRdb re-called the multiplex PCR reads, giving one row per CDR3 protein. The sample yields 500,000 to 800,000 distinct CDR3 sequences, roughly 41% seen once. Diagnosis relied on clinical symptoms, serum thyroxine, TRAb, thyroid ultrasound and orbital computed tomography. Germline CDR1 and CDR2: SQVTM and ANQGSEA. This CDR3 contains 13 residues. On this clonotype itself: Its antigen is not known. Mismatch with germline at one junction end may stem from a read error.

The specimen sequenced was peripheral blood. The TCR sequence derives from an adult man with Graves' ophthalmopathy. The genes are TRBV29-1 and TRBJ1-4; possible D gene TRBD1, 5 bases. The CDR3 DNA follows: TGCAGCATACAGGCAGAGAGATATGAAAAACTGTTTTTC. Amino acid sequence: CSIQAERYEKLFF.